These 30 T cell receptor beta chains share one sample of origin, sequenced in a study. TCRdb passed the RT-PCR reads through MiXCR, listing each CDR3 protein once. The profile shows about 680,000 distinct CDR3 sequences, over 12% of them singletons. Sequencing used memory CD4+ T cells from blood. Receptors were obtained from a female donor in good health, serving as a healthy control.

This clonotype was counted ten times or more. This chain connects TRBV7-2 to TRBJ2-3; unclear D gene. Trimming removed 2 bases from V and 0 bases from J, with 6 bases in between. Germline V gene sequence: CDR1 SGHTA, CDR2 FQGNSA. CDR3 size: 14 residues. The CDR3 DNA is TGTGCCAGCAGCTTACTAACTAGCACAGATACGCAGTATTTT. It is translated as CASSLLTSTDTQYF.

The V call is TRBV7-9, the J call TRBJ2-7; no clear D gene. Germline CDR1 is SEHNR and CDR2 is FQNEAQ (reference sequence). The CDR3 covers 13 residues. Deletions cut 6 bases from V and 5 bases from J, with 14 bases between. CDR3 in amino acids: CASRSDTGDEQYF. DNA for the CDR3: TGTGCCAGCAGATCAGACACTGGAGACGAGCAGTACTTC.

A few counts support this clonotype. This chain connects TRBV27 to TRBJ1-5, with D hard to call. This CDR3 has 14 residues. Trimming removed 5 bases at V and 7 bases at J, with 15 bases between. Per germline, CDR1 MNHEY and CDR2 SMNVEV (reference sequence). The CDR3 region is CASSPLSSKQPQHF. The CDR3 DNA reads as TGTGCCAGCAGTCCTTTAAGTTCCAAGCAGCCCCAGCATTTT.

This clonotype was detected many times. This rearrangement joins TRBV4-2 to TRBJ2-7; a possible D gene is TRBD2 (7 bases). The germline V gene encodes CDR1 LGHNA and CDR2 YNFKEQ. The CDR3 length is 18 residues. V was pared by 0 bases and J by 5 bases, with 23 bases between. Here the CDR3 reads CASSQDVVLGGGRNEQYF. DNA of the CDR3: TGTGCCAGCAGCCAAGATGTAGTCCTGGGAGGGGGGCGAAACGAGCAGTACTTC.

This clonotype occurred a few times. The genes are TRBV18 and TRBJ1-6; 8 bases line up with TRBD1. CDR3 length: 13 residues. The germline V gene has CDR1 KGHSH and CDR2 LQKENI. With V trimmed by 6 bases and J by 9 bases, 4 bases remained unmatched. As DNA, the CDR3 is TGTGCCAGCTCGCCGGGACAGGCTTCACCCCTCCACTTT. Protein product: CASSPGQASPLHF.

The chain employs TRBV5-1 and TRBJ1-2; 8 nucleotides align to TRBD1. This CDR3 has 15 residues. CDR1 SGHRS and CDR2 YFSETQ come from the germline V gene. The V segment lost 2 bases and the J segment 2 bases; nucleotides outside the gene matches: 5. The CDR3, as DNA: TGCGCCAGCAGCTTATCGGGACAGGAAAACTATGGCTACACCTTC. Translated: CASSLSGQENYGYTF.

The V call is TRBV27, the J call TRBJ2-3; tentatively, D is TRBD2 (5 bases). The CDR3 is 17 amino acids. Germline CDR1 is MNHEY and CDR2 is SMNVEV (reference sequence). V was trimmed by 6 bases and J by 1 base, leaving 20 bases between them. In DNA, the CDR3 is TGTGCCAGCAGGACGCCGACGGCTAGCTTCGGCACAGATACGCAGTATTTT. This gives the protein CASRTPTASFGTDTQYF.

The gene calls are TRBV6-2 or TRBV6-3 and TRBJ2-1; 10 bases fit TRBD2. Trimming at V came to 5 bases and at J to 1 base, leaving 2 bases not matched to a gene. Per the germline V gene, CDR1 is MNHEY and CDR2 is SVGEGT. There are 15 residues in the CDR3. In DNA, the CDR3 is TGTGCCAGCAGTCGTAGCGGGAGGTCCTACAATGAGCAGTTCTTC. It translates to CASSRSGRSYNEQFF.

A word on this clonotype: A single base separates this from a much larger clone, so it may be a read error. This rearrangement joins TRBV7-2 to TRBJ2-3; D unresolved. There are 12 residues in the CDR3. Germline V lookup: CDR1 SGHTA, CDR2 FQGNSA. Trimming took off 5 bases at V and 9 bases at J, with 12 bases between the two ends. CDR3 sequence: CASSPRTATQYF. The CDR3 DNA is TGTGCCAGCAGCCCAAGGACCGCCACGCAGTATTTT.

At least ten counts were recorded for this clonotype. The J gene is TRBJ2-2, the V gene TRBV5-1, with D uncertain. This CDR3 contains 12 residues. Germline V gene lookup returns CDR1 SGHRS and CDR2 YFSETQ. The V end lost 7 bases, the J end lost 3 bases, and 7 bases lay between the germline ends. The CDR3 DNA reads TGCGCCAGCTTAGAGTACACCGGGGAGCTGTTTTTT. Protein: CASLEYTGELFF.

For the CDR3, the DNA is TGTGCTAGTGGTTTGGGGACACAAAACACTGAAGCTTTCTTT. Its translation: CASGLGTQNTEAFF. The chain has TRBV12-5 and TRBJ1-1; a possible D gene is TRBD1 (5 bases). Deletions cut 1 base from V and 2 bases from J, with 8 bases between. The germline V gene encodes CDR1 LGHNT and CDR2 FRNRAP. The CDR3 is 14 amino acids.

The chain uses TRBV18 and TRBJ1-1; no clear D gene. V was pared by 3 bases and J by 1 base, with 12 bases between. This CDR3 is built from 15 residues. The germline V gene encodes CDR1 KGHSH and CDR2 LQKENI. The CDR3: CASSPNYEANTEAFF. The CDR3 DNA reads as TGTGCCAGCTCACCGAACTACGAGGCGAACACTGAAGCTTTCTTT.

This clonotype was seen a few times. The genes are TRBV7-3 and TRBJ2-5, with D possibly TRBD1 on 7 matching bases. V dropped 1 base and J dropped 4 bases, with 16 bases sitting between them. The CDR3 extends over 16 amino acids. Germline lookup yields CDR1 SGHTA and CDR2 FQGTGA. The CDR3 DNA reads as TGTGCCAGCAGCTTAAATCAGGGGGGTAGGGGAGAGACCCAGTACTTC. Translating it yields CASSLNQGGRGETQYF.

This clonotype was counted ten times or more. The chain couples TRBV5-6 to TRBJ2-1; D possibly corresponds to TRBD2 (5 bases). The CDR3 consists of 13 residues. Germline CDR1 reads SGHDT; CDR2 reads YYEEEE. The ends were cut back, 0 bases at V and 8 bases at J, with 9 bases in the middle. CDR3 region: CASSLVSGHEQFF. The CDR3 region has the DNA TGTGCCAGCAGCTTGGTAAGCGGTCATGAGCAGTTCTTC.

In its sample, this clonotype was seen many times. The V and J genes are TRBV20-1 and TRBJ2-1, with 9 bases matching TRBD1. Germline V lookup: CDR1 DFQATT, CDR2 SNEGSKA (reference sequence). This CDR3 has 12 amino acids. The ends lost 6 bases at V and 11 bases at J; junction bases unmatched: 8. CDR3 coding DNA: TGCAGTGCGGGGAGGGGACAGGGAAAGCAGTTCTTC. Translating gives CSAGRGQGKQFF.

The CDR3 DNA follows: TGTGCCAGCAGCCACCATACCCAGACAGGGCCCCTGAACACCGGGGAGCTGTTTTTT. This encodes CASSHHTQTGPLNTGELFF. The V call is TRBV5-5, the J call TRBJ2-2; 7 nucleotides agree with TRBD1. The CDR3 extends over 19 amino acids. J lost 1 base, V lost 4 bases, and 16 bases had no gene match. Per the germline V gene, CDR1 is SGHKS and CDR2 is YYEKEE (reference sequence).

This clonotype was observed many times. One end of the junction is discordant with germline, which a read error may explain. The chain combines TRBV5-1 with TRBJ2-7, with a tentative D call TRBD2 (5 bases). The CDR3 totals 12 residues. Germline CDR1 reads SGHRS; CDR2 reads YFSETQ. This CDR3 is CASRGSSYEQYF. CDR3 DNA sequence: TGTGCCAGCCGGGGATCCAGCTACGAGCAGTACTTC. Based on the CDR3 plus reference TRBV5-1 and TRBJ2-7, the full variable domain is KAGVTQTPRYLIKTRGQQVTLSCSPISGHRSVSWYQQTPGQGLQFLFEYFSETQRNKGNFPGRFSGRQFSNSRSEMNVSTLELGDSALYLCASRGSSYEQYFGPGTRLTVT.

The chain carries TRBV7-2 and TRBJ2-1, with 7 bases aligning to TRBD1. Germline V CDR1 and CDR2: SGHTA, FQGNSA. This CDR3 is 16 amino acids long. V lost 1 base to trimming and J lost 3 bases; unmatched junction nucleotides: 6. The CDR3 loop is CASSLEGGAGYNEQFF. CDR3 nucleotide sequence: TGTGCCAGCAGCTTAGAAGGGGGCGCGGGCTACAATGAGCAGTTCTTC.

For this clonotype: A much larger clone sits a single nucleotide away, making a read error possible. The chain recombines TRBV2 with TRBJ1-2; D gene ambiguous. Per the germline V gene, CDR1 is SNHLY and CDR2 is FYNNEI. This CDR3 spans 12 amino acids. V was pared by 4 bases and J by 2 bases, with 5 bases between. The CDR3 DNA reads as TGTGCCAGCAGTGGACACAACTATGGCTACACCTTC. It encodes CASSGHNYGYTF.

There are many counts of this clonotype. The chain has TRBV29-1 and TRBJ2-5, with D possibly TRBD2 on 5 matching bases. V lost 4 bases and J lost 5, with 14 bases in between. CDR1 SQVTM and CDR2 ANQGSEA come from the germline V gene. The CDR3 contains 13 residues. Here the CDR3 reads CSVGTDSQETQYF. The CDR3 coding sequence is TGCAGCGTTGGGACTGACTCACAGGAGACCCAGTACTTC.

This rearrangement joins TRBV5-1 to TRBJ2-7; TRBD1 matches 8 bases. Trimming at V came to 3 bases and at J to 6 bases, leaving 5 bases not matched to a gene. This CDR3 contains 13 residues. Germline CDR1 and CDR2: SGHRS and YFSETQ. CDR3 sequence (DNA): TGCGCCAGCAGCTGGAAACAGGGGGGCGAGCAGTACTTC. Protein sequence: CASSWKQGGEQYF.

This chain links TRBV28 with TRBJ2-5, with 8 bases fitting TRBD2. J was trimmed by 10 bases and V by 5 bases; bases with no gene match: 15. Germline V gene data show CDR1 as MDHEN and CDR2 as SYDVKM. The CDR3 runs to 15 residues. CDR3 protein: CASSREGEGHEVQYF. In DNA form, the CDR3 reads TGTGCCAGCAGTCGGGAGGGGGAGGGCCATGAGGTCCAGTACTTC. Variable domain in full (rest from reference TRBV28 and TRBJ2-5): DVKVTQSSRYLVKRTGEKVFLECVQDMDHENMFWYRQDPGLGLRLIYFSYDVKMKEKGDIPEGYSVSREKKERFSLILESASTNQTSMYLCASSREGEGHEVQYFGPGTRLLVL.

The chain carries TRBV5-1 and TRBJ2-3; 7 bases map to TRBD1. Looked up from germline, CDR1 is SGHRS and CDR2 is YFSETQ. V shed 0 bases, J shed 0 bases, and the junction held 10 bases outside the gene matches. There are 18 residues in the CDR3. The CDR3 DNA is TGCGCCAGCAGCTTGGCCAAGGGGGCGGACTCTAGCACAGATACGCAGTATTTT. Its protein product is CASSLAKGADSSTDTQYF.

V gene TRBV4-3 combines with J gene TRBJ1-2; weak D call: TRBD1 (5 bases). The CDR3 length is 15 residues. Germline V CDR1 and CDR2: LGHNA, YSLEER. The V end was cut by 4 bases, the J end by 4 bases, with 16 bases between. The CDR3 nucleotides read TGCGCCAGCAGCCGCTCCGGGACCGGCGGCTATGGCTACACCTTC. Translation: CASSRSGTGGYGYTF.

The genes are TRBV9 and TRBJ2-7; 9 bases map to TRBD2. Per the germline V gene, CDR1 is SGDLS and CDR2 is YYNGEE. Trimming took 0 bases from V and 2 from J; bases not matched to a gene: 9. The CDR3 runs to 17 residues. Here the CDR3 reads CASSVGPSGRIPYEQYF. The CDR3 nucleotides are TGTGCCAGCAGCGTAGGACCCAGCGGGAGGATCCCCTACGAGCAGTACTTC.

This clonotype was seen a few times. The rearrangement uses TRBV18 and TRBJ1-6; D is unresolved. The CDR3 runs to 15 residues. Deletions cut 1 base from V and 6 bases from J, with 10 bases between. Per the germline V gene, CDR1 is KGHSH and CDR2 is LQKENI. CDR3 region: CASSPQGGGNSPLHF. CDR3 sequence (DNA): TGTGCCAGCTCACCACAGGGTGGAGGTAATTCACCCCTCCACTTT.

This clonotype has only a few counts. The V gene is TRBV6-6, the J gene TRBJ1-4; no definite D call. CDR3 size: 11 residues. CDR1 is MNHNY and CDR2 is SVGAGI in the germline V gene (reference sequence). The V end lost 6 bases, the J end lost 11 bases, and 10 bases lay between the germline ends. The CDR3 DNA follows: TGTGCCAGCAGCCTACAAGGGAAACTGTTTTTT. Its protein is CASSLQGKLFF.

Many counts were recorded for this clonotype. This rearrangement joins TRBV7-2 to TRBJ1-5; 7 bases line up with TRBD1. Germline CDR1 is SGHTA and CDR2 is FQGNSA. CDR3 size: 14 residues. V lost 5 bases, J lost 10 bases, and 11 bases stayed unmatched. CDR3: CASSDRQGIGPQHF. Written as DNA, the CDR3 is TGTGCCAGCAGCGATAGACAGGGTATAGGCCCCCAGCATTTT.

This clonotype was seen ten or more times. This chain's CDR3 is CAISQSASTQETQYF. For the CDR3, the DNA is TGTGCCATCAGCCAATCCGCATCGACCCAAGAGACCCAGTACTTC. V and J are TRBV10-3 and TRBJ2-5; D uncertain. The CDR3 length is 15 residues. Germline lookup yields CDR1 ENHRY and CDR2 SYGVKD. V lost 6 bases and J lost 1, with 15 bases in between.

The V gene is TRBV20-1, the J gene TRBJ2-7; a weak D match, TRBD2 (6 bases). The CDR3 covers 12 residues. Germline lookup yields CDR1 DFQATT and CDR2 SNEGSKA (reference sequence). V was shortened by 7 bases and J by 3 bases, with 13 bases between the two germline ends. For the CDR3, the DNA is TGCAGTGGGGGCGGGAAGGGCTACGAGCAGTACTTC. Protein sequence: CSGGGKGYEQYF.